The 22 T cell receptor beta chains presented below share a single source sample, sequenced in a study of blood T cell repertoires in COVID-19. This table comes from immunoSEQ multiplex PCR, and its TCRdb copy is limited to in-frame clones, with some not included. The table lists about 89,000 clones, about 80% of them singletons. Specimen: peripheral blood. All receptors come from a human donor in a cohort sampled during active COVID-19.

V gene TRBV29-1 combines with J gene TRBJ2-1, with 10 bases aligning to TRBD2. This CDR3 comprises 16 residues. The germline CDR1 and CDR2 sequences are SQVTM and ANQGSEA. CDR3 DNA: TGCAGGGGAGGGATAGCGGGAGGCCGCTCCTACAATGAGCAGTTCTTC. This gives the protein CRGGIAGGRSYNEQFF.

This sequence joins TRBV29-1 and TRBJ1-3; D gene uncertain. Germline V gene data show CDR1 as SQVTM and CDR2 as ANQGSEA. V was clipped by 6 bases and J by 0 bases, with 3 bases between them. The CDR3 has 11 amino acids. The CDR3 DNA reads TGCAGCGTCAACTCTGGAAACACCATATATTTT. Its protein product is CSVNSGNTIYF.

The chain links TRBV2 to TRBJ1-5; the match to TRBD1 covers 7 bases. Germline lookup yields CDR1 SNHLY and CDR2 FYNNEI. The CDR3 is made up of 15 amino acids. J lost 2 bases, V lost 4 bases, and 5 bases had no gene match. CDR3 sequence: CASSGRTGGNQPQHF. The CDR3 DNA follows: TGTGCCAGCAGTGGCAGGACAGGAGGCAATCAGCCCCAGCATTTT.

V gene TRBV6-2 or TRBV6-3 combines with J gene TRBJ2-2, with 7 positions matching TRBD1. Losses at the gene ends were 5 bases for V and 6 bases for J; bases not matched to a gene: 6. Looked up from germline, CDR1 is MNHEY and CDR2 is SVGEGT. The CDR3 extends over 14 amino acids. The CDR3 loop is CASSLTQGPGELFF. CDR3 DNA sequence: TGTGCCAGCAGTCTCACACAGGGGCCCGGGGAGCTGTTTTTT.

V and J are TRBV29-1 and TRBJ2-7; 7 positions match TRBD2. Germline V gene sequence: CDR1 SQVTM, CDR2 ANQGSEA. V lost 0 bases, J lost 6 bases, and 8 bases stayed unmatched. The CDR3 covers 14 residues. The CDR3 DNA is TGCAGCGTTGAAGACCATGAGCGGGGATTCGAGCAGTACTTC. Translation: CSVEDHERGFEQYF.

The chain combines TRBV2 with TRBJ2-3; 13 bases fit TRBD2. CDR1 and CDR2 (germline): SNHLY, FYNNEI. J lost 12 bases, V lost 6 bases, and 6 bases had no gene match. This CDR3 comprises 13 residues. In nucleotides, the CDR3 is TGTGCCAGCAGCGGCGGACTAGCGGGAGTCCAGTATTTT. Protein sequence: CASSGGLAGVQYF.

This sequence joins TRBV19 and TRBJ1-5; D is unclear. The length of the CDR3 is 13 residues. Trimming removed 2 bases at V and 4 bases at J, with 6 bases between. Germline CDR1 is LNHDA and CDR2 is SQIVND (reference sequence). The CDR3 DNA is TGTGCCAGTAGTATACTAAATAATCAGCCCCAGCATTTT. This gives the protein CASSILNNQPQHF.

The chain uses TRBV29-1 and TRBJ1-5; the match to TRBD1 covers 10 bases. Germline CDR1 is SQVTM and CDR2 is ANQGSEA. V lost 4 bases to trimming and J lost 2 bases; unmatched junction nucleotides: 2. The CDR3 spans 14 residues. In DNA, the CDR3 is TGCAGCGTTGTGACAGGGGGCCGCAATCAGCCCCAGCATTTT. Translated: CSVVTGGRNQPQHF.

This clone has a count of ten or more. Here the CDR3 DNA reads TGTGCCAGCTCACCATTAAAAGCGGGTGGCTACACCTTC. Translating it yields CASSPLKAGGYTF. V and J are TRBV18 and TRBJ1-2, with D uncertain. The CDR3 consists of 13 residues. The ends were cut back, 2 bases at V and 7 bases at J, with 11 bases in the middle. Germline CDR1 KGHSH, CDR2 LQKENI.

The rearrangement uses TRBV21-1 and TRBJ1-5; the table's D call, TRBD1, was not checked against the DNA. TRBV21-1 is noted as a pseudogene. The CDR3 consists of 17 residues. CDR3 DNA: TGTGCCAGCAAACCACAGGGTGGGTACCATAGCAATCAGCCCCAGCATTTT. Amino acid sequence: CASKPQGGYHSNQPQHF.

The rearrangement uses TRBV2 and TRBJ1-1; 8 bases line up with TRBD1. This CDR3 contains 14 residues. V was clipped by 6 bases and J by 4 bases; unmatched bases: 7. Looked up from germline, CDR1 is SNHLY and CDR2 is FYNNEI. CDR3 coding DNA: TGTGCCAGCAGCCAGCAGGGGGCTGTCACTGAAGCTTTCTTT. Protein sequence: CASSQQGAVTEAFF.

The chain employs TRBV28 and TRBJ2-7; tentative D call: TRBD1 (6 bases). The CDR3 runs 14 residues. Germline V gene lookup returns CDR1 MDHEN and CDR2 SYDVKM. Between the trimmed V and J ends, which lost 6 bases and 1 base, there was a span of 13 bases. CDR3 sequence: CASRTQGVSYEQYF. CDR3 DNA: TGTGCCAGCAGAACACAGGGAGTTTCCTACGAGCAGTACTTC.

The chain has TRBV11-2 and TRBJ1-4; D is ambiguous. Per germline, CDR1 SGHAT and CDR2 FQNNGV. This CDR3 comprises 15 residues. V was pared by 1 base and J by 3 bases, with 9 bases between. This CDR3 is CASSLGLVANEKLFF. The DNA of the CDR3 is TGTGCCAGCAGCTTAGGTTTGGTAGCTAATGAAAAACTGTTTTTT.

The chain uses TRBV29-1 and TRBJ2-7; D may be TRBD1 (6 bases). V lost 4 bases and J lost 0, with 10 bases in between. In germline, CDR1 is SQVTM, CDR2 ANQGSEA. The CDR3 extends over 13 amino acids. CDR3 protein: CSVGQGNSYEQYF. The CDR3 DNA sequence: TGCAGCGTTGGGCAGGGGAACTCCTACGAGCAGTACTTC.

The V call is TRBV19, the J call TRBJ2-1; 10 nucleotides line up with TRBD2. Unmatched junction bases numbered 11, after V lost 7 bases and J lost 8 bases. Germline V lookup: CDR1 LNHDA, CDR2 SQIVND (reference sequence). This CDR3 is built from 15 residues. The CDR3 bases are TGTGCCAGTACCTTAACTAGCGGGAAGGCCTATGAGCAGTTCTTC. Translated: CASTLTSGKAYEQFF.

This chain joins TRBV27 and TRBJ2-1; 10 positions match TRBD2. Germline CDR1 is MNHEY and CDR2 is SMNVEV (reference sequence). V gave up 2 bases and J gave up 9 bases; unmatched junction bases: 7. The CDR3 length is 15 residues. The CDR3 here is CASSLNLAGVGEQFF. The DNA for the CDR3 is TGTGCCAGCAGTTTAAATCTAGCGGGAGTAGGTGAGCAGTTCTTC.

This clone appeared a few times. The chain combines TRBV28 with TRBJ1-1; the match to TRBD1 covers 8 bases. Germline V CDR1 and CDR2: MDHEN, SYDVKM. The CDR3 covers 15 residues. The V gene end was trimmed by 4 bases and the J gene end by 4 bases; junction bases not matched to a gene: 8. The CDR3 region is CASSSGTGQSTEAFF. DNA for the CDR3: TGTGCCAGCAGTTCCGGGACAGGACAGAGCACTGAAGCTTTCTTT.

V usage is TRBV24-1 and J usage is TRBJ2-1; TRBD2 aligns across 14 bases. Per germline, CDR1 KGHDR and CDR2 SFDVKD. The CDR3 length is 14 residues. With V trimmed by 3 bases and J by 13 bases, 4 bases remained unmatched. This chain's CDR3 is CATSDVTSGRGQFF. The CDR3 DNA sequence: TGTGCCACCAGTGATGTGACTAGCGGGAGGGGACAGTTCTTC.

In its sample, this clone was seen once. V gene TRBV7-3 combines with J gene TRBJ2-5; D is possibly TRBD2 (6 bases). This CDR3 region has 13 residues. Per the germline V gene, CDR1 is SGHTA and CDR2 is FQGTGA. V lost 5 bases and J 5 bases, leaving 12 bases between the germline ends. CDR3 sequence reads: CASSGGSWETQYF. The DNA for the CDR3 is TGTGCCAGCAGCGGAGGGTCTTGGGAGACCCAGTACTTC.

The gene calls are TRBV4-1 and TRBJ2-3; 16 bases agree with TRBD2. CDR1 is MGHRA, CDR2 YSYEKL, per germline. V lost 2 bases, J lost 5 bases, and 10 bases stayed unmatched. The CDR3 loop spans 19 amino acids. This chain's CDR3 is CASSQPGLAGGPRKDTQYF. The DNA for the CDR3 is TGCGCCAGCAGCCAACCGGGACTAGCGGGAGGGCCTCGAAAAGATACGCAGTATTTT.

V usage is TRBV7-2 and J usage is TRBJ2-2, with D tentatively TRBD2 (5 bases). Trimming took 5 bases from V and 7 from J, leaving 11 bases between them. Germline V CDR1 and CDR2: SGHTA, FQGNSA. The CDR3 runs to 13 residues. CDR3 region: CASSIRRDGELFF. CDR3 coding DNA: TGTGCCAGCAGCATACGCCGGGACGGGGAGCTGTTTTTT.

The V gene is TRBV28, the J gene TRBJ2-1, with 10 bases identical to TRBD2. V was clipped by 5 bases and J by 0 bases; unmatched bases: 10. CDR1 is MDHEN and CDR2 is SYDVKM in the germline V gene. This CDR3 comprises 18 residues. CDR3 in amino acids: CASSAPLASGSSYNEQFF. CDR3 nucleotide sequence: TGTGCCAGCAGTGCCCCCCTCGCTAGCGGGAGCTCCTACAATGAGCAGTTCTTC. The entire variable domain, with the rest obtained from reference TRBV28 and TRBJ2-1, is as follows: DVKVTQSSRYLVKRTGEKVFLECVQDMDHENMFWYRQDPGLGLRLIYFSYDVKMKEKGDIPEGYSVSREKKERFSLILESASTNQTSMYLCASSAPLASGSSYNEQFFGPGTRLTVL.